This T cell receptor beta chain was recorded in a study of tumour-infiltrating T cells in Burkitt lymphoma. Germline lookup yields CDR1 SGHRS and CDR2 YFSETQ. V shed 4 bases, J shed 3 bases, and the junction held 13 bases outside the gene matches. This CDR3 has 18 amino acids. Data came from immunoSEQ multiplex PCR; TCRdb stores just in-frame clones and leaves some out. This table holds some 14,000 clones, approximately 82% found once. The clonotype originates from a human donor with diffuse large B-cell lymphoma. V and J are TRBV5-1 and TRBJ1-3; 10 bases align to TRBD1. Input material: tumor tissue. CDR3 region: CASSRYPGDRGDGNTIYF. CDR3 coding DNA: TGCGCCAGCAGCCGATACCCCGGGGACAGGGGTGATGGAAACACCATATATTTT.